The next 31 T cell receptor beta chains were all read from a single sample in a study of blood T cell repertoires in COVID-19. The protocol was immunoSEQ multiplex PCR, while the TCRdb copy is restricted to in-frame clones and leaves out a portion. In the table there are roughly 220,000 clones, about 88% of which are singletons. Input material: peripheral blood. The receptor source for this set is a woman aged 50 to 60 with COVID-19, enrolled during active disease.

This clone was detected only once. The chain couples TRBV13 to TRBJ1-1, with 9 bases that match TRBD1. This CDR3 region has 14 residues. Germline V lookup: CDR1 PRHDT, CDR2 FYEKMQ (reference sequence). J was trimmed by 2 bases and V by 3 bases; bases with no gene match: 1. In nucleotides, the CDR3 is TGTGCCAGCAGCTTGGACAGGGGTAACACTGAAGCTTTCTTT. It specifies CASSLDRGNTEAFF.

CDR3 amino acids: CASSLGGAGEKLFF. The CDR3 DNA is TGTGCCAGCAGCTTGGGGGGGGCTGGCGAAAAACTGTTTTTT. The rearrangement joins TRBV13 to TRBJ1-4; D is perhaps TRBD1 (6 bases). In germline, CDR1 is PRHDT, CDR2 FYEKMQ (reference sequence). This CDR3 is built from 14 residues. V was cut by 3 bases and J by 8 bases, with 13 bases left in between.

The count of this clone is one. The rearrangement uses TRBV14 and TRBJ2-7; TRBD1 is a possible D gene (5 bases). With 3 bases removed from V and 2 bases from J, the gap between germline ends came to 11 bases. Germline CDR1 is SGHDN and CDR2 is FVKESK. CDR3 length: 14 amino acids. CDR3 residues: CASSHETGPYEQYF. CDR3 nucleotide sequence: TGTGCCAGCAGCCATGAAACAGGCCCCTACGAGCAGTACTTC.

The genes are TRBV28 and TRBJ1-5, with TRBD1 matching 9 bases. The CDR3 spans 16 residues. J lost 2 bases, V lost 2 bases, and 4 bases had no gene match. In germline, CDR1 is MDHEN, CDR2 SYDVKM. DNA of the CDR3: TGTGCCAGCAGTTTAGAGGGACAGGGAGGCAATCAGCCCCAGCATTTT. It specifies CASSLEGQGGNQPQHF.

The chain links TRBV3-1 (or the pseudogene TRBV3-2) to TRBJ1-3; 7 bases are a match to TRBD1. CDR3 size: 18 residues. Germline loops: CDR1 LGHDT, CDR2 YNNKEL (reference sequence). V gave up 0 bases and J gave up 7 bases; unmatched junction bases: 15. The CDR3: CASSQDQGGRDPPNTIYF. CDR3 bases: TGTGCCAGCAGCCAAGATCAGGGGGGCAGGGACCCCCCGAACACCATATATTTT.

The V gene is TRBV27, the J gene TRBJ2-1; D might be TRBD1 (5 bases). Between the trimmed V and J ends, which lost 5 bases and 5 bases, there was a span of 10 bases. This CDR3 comprises 13 residues. Per germline, CDR1 MNHEY and CDR2 SMNVEV (reference sequence). The CDR3 loop reads CASSPQGNNEQFF. As DNA, the CDR3 is TGTGCCAGCAGTCCCCAGGGAAACAATGAGCAGTTCTTC.

This chain connects TRBV9 to TRBJ2-6; 9 nucleotides align to TRBD1. The germline V gene encodes CDR1 SGDLS and CDR2 YYNGEE. The CDR3 length is 15 residues. V was pared by 8 bases and J by 0 bases, with 3 bases of the junction left unmatched. CDR3 in amino acids: CASGTGPSGANVLTF. CDR3 coding DNA: TGTGCCAGTGGGACAGGGCCCTCTGGGGCCAACGTCCTGACTTTC.

The chain has TRBV5-5 and TRBJ2-3; TRBD1 matches at 10 bases. V lost 0 bases to trimming and J lost 7 bases; unmatched junction nucleotides: 5. There are 15 residues in the CDR3. Germline CDR1 reads SGHKS; CDR2 reads YYEKEE (reference sequence). The CDR3 DNA reads TGTGCCAGCAGCTTGGAAGGGGACAGGGGATATACGCAGTATTTT. It is translated as CASSLEGDRGYTQYF.

The chain has TRBV24-1 and TRBJ2-5; TRBD2 is a possible D gene (6 bases). Germline V gene lookup returns CDR1 KGHDR and CDR2 SFDVKD. The CDR3 loop spans 19 amino acids. Trimming took off 0 bases at V and 1 base at J, with 20 bases between the two ends. Here the CDR3 reads CATSDLGIGGGASQETQYF. CDR3 DNA: TGTGCCACCAGTGATTTGGGGATCGGTGGCGGGGCCTCCCAAGAGACCCAGTACTTC.

V and J are TRBV19 and TRBJ1-5, with D hard to call. The germline gives CDR1 LNHDA, CDR2 SQIVND (reference sequence). Trimming shortened V by 4 bases and J by 8 bases, and 9 bases separated the two germline ends. The CDR3 sequence is 12 residues long. CDR3 DNA: TGTGCCAGTAGTAACCCGCGGGAGCCCCAGCATTTT. It specifies CASSNPREPQHF.

The V call is TRBV7-6, the J call TRBJ2-2; 8 nucleotides match TRBD2. J gave up 3 bases and V 5 bases, and 8 bases lay outside the gene matches. The germline V gene encodes CDR1 SGHVS and CDR2 FNYEAQ. The CDR3 is made up of 16 amino acids. The CDR3 sequence: CASSRRTSGYTGELFF. The CDR3 DNA reads TGTGCCAGCAGCCGCCGAACTAGCGGTTACACCGGGGAGCTGTTTTTT.

The chain is built from TRBV30 and TRBJ1-5, with 9 bases lining up with TRBD1. Per the germline V gene, CDR1 is GTSNPN and CDR2 is SVGIG (reference sequence). V shed 3 bases, J shed 7 bases, and the junction held 10 bases outside the gene matches. CDR3 size: 15 residues. CDR3 sequence reads: CAWSPGQGGVQPQHF. The CDR3 nucleotides are TGTGCCTGGAGCCCGGGACAGGGAGGAGTCCAGCCCCAGCATTTT.

The J gene is TRBJ2-7, the V gene TRBV7-2; 7 bases match TRBD1. This CDR3 region has 17 residues. Germline V CDR1 and CDR2: SGHTA, FQGNSA. V lost 1 base, J lost 2 bases, and 11 bases stayed unmatched. The DNA for the CDR3 is TGTGCCAGCAGCTTAGTAGGGGGCACTGTCCGCCCCTACGAGCAGTACTTC. It specifies CASSLVGGTVRPYEQYF.

This clone showed up just once. This rearrangement joins TRBV6-2 or TRBV6-3 to TRBJ1-5; 7 bases are a match to TRBD1. This CDR3 region has 13 residues. V lost 2 bases and J lost 9; bases outside the gene matches: 4. CDR1 and CDR2 (germline): MNHEY, SVGEGT. Written as DNA, the CDR3 is TGTGCCAGCAGTTACAGGGGGCCGCGGCCCCAGCATTTT. Amino acids: CASSYRGPRPQHF.

The chain uses TRBV5-8 and TRBJ2-6, with a tentative D call TRBD2 (5 bases). CDR1 is SGHTS, CDR2 YDEGEE, per germline. The germline V and J ends were trimmed by 3 bases and 2 bases, with 6 bases remaining between them. The CDR3 contains 14 residues. The DNA for the CDR3 is TGTGCCAGCAGCTCCGGGGCTGGGGCCAACGTCCTGACTTTC. Amino acids: CASSSGAGANVLTF.

The V and J genes are TRBV13 and TRBJ1-6, with 7 bases identical to TRBD1. J lost 7 bases, V lost 6 bases, and 6 bases had no gene match. CDR3 length: 14 residues. The germline V gene encodes CDR1 PRHDT and CDR2 FYEKMQ (reference sequence). In DNA, the CDR3 is TGTGCCAGCAGTCTGGGACAGTCGAATTCACCCCTCCACTTT. This codes for CASSLGQSNSPLHF.

The rearrangement joins TRBV7-2 to TRBJ1-1; perhaps TRBD1 as D (6 bases). Germline CDR1 is SGHTA and CDR2 is FQGNSA. V was clipped by 4 bases and J by 4 bases, with 16 bases between them. The CDR3 contains 15 residues. CDR3 region: CASSSSRGGGTEAFF. The CDR3, as DNA: TGTGCCAGCAGCTCTTCCCGAGGGGGGGGCACTGAAGCTTTCTTT.

The J gene is TRBJ1-5, the V gene TRBV6-2 or TRBV6-3; tentatively, D is TRBD1 (6 bases). From germline, CDR1 is MNHEY and CDR2 SVGEGT. V was pared by 2 bases and J by 4 bases, with 9 bases between. The CDR3 loop spans 14 amino acids. DNA of the CDR3: TGTGCCAGCAGTTACCTGGACAGAAATCAGCCCCAGCATTTT. Protein sequence: CASSYLDRNQPQHF.

V is TRBV28 and J is TRBJ2-7, with D possibly matching TRBD1 (6 bases). The V gene lost 8 bases and the J gene lost 0 bases, with 11 bases spanning the gap. The CDR3 has 13 amino acids. Germline V CDR1 and CDR2: MDHEN, SYDVKM. CDR3 in amino acids: CASRDTGSYEQYF. The CDR3 DNA reads as TGTGCCAGCCGGGACACGGGCTCCTACGAGCAGTACTTC.

The rearrangement links TRBV5-3 to TRBJ1-3, with 7 nucleotides matching TRBD1. TRBV5-3 is marked as an open reading frame, function uncertain. CDR3 length equals 18 residues. Germline trimming cut 0 bases from V and 2 bases from J; bases unmatched to any gene: 11. The CDR3 loop is CARSLGAGGKGTGNTIYF. The CDR3 DNA reads TGTGCCAGAAGCTTGGGCGCAGGGGGAAAGGGGACTGGAAACACCATATATTTT.

The chain carries TRBV29-1 and TRBJ2-2; 12 bases fit TRBD1. Germline V lookup: CDR1 SQVTM, CDR2 ANQGSEA. V shed 7 bases, J shed 7 bases, and the junction held 7 bases outside the gene matches. This CDR3 region has 14 residues. The CDR3 region has the DNA TGCAGCGCCAGCGGGACAGGGGGCATCGGGGAGCTGTTTTTT. Its translation: CSASGTGGIGELFF.

V gene TRBV4-1 combines with J gene TRBJ2-7; 7 bases fit TRBD1. V shed 1 base, J shed 2 bases, and the junction held 5 bases outside the gene matches. There are 15 residues in the CDR3. Germline V gene data show CDR1 as MGHRA and CDR2 as YSYEKL. The CDR3 nucleotides are TGCGCCAGCAGCCAAGCGGACAGGATAACCTACGAGCAGTACTTC. Amino acid sequence: CASSQADRITYEQYF.

The V call is TRBV28, the J call TRBJ1-6; tentatively, D is TRBD1 (5 bases). Germline V CDR1 and CDR2: MDHEN, SYDVKM. V was trimmed by 8 bases and J by 10 bases, leaving 18 bases between them. The CDR3 length is 14 residues. Written as DNA, the CDR3 is TGTGCCAGCGGATCGGGGGGAGCGGGATCACCCCTCCACTTT. This codes for CASGSGGAGSPLHF. Looking up the rest from reference TRBV28 and TRBJ1-6 gives the full variable domain: DVKVTQSSRYLVKRTGEKVFLECVQDMDHENMFWYRQDPGLGLRLIYFSYDVKMKEKGDIPEGYSVSREKKERFSLILESASTNQTSMYLCASGSGGAGSPLHFGNGTRLTVT.

This clone was recorded once. The chain links TRBV19 to TRBJ1-5; TRBD1 matches 8 bases. Germline V gives CDR1 LNHDA, CDR2 SQIVND (reference sequence). This CDR3 is 13 amino acids long. Trimming took 8 bases from V and 3 from J; bases not matched to a gene: 3. CDR3 sequence: CASWTGHNQPQHF. Here the CDR3 DNA reads TGTGCCAGTTGGACAGGGCACAATCAGCCCCAGCATTTT. Supplemented by reference TRBV19 and TRBJ1-5, the full variable domain reads DGGITQSPKYLFRKEGQNVTLSCEQNLNHDAMYWYRQDPGQGLRLIYYSQIVNDFQKGDIAEGYSVSREKKESFPLTVTSAQKNPTAFYLCASWTGHNQPQHFGDGTRLSIL.

CDR3 DNA sequence: TGCGCCAGCAGTGAGTCGGGGGGGATTAATGAAAAACTGTTTTTT. Its protein is CASSESGGINEKLFF. The chain has TRBV10-2 and TRBJ1-4; D possibly corresponds to TRBD1 (5 bases). The V end lost 0 bases, the J end lost 4 bases, and 9 bases lay between the germline ends. This CDR3 has 15 amino acids. The germline CDR1 and CDR2 sequences are WSHSY and SAAADI.

By sample fraction, this clone is medium-sized. Within the sample, other DNA sequences also encode this same CDR3. The chain recombines TRBV10-1 with TRBJ2-5, with 7 nucleotides matching TRBD2. Trimming cost V 0 bases and J 2 bases; bases outside gene matches: 3. The CDR3 has 15 residues. CDR1 WNHNN and CDR2 SYGVQD come from the germline V gene (reference sequence). CDR3 DNA sequence: TGCGCCAGCAGTGAGTCGGGGAGGGGTCAAGAGACCCAGTACTTC. As protein: CASSESGRGQETQYF.

The rearrangement links TRBV28 to TRBJ1-1; maybe TRBD1 (5 bases). This CDR3 spans 13 amino acids. Germline values: CDR1 MDHEN, CDR2 SYDVKM. Trimming shortened V by 1 base and J by 9 bases, and 12 bases separated the two germline ends. DNA for the CDR3: TGTGCCAGCAGTTTATCTCGCGGGACCCAAGCTTTCTTT. Protein sequence: CASSLSRGTQAFF.

This clone appeared once. This chain uses TRBV5-1 with TRBJ2-5; a weak D match, TRBD1 (6 bases). The CDR3 is made up of 15 amino acids. Germline V gene lookup returns CDR1 SGHRS and CDR2 YFSETQ. V lost 3 bases and J lost 1, with 13 bases in between. This CDR3 reads CASSSLKDSQETQYF. The CDR3 bases are TGCGCCAGCAGCTCCCTAAAGGACAGCCAAGAGACCCAGTACTTC.

The chain carries TRBV30 and TRBJ1-5, with D hard to call. Germline V gives CDR1 GTSNPN, CDR2 SVGIG (reference sequence). The CDR3 runs 13 residues. Trimming left V 0 bases short and J 1 base short, with 4 bases between. The CDR3 nucleotides are TGTGCCTGGAGTGTCGAGAGCAATCAGCCCCAGCATTTT. Its protein is CAWSVESNQPQHF.

The CDR3 DNA sequence: TGTGCCACCAGCGCCGCTCAGGGGGCGGTTGGCTACACCTTC. Translating it yields CATSAAQGAVGYTF. The chain employs TRBV15 and TRBJ1-2, with 8 positions matching TRBD1. In germline, CDR1 is LNHNV, CDR2 YYDKDF (reference sequence). With 5 bases clipped from V and 7 bases from J, the junction kept 9 bases outside the gene matches. The CDR3 has 14 amino acids. Full variable domain (rest looked up from reference TRBV15 and TRBJ1-2): DAMVIQNPRYQVTQFGKPVTLSCSQTLNHNVMYWYQQKSSQAPKLLFHYYDKDFNNEADTPDNFQSRRPNTSFCFLDIRSPGLGDTAMYLCATSAAQGAVGYTFGSGTRLTVV.

This clone occurred a few times. V gene TRBV10-2 combines with J gene TRBJ2-7, with TRBD1 as a possible D gene (5 bases). Germline V CDR1 and CDR2: WSHSY, SAAADI. This CDR3 is 13 amino acids long. V was shortened by 6 bases and J by 5 bases, with 14 bases between the two germline ends. The CDR3 DNA follows: TGCGCCAGCAGATTACAGGTCGCGGACGAGCAGTACTTC. It specifies CASRLQVADEQYF.